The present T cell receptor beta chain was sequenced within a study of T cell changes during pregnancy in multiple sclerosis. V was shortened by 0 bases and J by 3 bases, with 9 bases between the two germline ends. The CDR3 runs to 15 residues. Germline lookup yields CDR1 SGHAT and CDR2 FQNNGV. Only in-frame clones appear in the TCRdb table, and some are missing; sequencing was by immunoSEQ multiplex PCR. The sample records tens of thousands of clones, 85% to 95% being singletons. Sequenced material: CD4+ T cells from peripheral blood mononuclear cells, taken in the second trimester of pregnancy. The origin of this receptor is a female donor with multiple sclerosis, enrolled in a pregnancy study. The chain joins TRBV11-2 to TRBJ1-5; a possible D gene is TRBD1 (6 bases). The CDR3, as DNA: TGTGCCAGCAGCTTAGATAGGGGGTTCAATCAGCCCCAGCATTTT. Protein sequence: CASSLDRGFNQPQHF.